This TCR beta chain was captured in a study of blood T cell repertoires in COVID-19. Donors in Cohort 3 who had recovered were those with two negative PCRs, healthcare professional clearance, or resolution of their symptoms. The CDR3 extends over 14 amino acids. The germline V gene has CDR1 SGHAT and CDR2 FQNNGV. V trimming: 5 bases; J trimming: 10 bases; junction bases outside the gene matches: 8. The repertoire was sequenced with immunoSEQ multiplex PCR; TCRdb's copy has only in-frame clones and lacks some. The data show approximately 200,000 clones, with roughly 83% seen just once and 3.2% held by the top ten.

Sequencing was done on a sample of PBMCs or T cells enriched from blood (not recorded which). This receptor was taken from a woman aged 30 to 39 who had recovered from COVID-19. The chain is built from TRBV11-2 and TRBJ1-4; the match to TRBD1 covers 9 bases. As DNA, the CDR3 is TGTGCCAGCAGCCAACAGGGGGCGCATGGAAAACTGTTTTTT. This translates into CASSQQGAHGKLFF.